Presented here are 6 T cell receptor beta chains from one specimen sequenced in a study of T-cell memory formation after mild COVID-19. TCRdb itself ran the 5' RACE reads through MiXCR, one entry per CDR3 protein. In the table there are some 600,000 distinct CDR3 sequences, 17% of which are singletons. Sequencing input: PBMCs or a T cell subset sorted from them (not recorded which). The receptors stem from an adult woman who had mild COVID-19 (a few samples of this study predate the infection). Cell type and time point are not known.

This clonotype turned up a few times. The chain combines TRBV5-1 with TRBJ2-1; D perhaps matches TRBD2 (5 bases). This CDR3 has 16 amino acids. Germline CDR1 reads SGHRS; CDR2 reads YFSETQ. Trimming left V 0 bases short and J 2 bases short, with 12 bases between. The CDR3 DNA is TGCGCCAGCAGCTTGGAACGGAGGAGCCCCTACAATGAGCAGTTCTTC. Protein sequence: CASSLERRSPYNEQFF.

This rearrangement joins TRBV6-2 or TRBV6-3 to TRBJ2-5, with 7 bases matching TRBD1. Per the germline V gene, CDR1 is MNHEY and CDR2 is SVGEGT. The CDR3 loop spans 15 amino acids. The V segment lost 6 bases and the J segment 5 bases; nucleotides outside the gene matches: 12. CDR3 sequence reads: CASRPADRAAETQYF. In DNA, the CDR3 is TGTGCCAGCAGACCCGCTGACAGGGCCGCCGAGACCCAGTACTTC.

As DNA, the CDR3 is TGTGCCAGCAGCTTAGCAAACGCATTGAGCTCCTACAATGAGCAGTTCTTC. Its translation is CASSLANALSSYNEQFF. The V gene is TRBV7-2, the J gene TRBJ2-1; D remains ambiguous. Trimming removed 0 bases at V and 0 bases at J, with 12 bases between. CDR1 and CDR2 (germline): SGHTA, FQGNSA. The CDR3 covers 17 residues.

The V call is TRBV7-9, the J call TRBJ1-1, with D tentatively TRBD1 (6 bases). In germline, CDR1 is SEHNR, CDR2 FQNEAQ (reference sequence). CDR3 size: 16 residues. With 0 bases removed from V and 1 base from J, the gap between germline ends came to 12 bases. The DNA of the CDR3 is TGTGCCAGCAGCTTAGCGCGGGGGGGCCCGAACACTGAAGCTTTCTTT. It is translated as CASSLARGGPNTEAFF.

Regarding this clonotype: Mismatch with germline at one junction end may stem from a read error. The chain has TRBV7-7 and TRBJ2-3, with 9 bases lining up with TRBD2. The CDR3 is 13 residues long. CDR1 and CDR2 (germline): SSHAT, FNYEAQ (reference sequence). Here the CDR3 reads CASSPRLADAQYF. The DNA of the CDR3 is TGTGCTAGCAGCCCGAGACTAGCGGATGCGCAGTATTTT.

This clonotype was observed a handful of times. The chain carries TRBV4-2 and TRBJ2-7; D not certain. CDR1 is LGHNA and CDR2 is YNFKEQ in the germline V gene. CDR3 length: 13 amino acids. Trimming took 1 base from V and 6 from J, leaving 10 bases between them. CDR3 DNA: TGTGCCAGCAGCCAAGTATCGAGATCCGAGCAGTACTTC. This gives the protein CASSQVSRSEQYF.